The clone carrying this TCR beta chain was found once. The CDR3 is 14 amino acids. Germline V gene data show CDR1 as SGHNT and CDR2 as YYREEE (reference sequence). Trimming took 2 bases from V and 3 from J, leaving 11 bases between them. Clones were read by immunoSEQ multiplex PCR, and TCRdb kept only the in-frame ones, dropping some. Here the sample spans 150,000 to 160,000 clones, 90% to 95% being singletons. The source of the sample is a study of control samples from healthy donors and cancer patients. The chain employs TRBV5-4 and TRBJ1-2; D may be TRBD1 (5 bases). Specimen: blood. The source of this sequence is a man aged 35-49 years in good health. DNA of the CDR3: TGTGCCAGCAGCTTCCGGGGAGGGGACTATGGCTACACCTTC. Amino acids: CASSFRGGDYGYTF.